The 15 T cell receptor beta chains below come from one sample, sequenced in a study of response to subunit inactivated influenza vaccine. TCRdb fed the RT-PCR reads into MiXCR, producing one record per CDR3 protein. The sample carries 650,000 to 850,000 distinct CDR3 sequences, 14% recorded once. The material sequenced was PBMCs from blood, taken less than 15 days before vaccination. The receptors shown here come from a man aged 45 to 65 who received an inactivated influenza vaccine.

The chain uses TRBV6-2 or TRBV6-3 and TRBJ2-7; perhaps TRBD1 as D (5 bases). Germline CDR1 reads MNHEY; CDR2 reads SVGEGT. Trimming stripped 7 bases from V and 9 bases from J, with 16 bases between. The CDR3 is made up of 12 amino acids. For the CDR3, the DNA is TGTGCCAGCACCACGGGCTGGGGCAGGCAGTACTTC. It is translated as CASTTGWGRQYF.

In its sample, this clonotype was seen once. The J gene is TRBJ1-2, the V gene TRBV4-1; D unclear. CDR3 length: 15 residues. The germline V and J ends were trimmed by 0 bases and 4 bases, with 12 bases remaining between them. CDR1 MGHRA and CDR2 YSYEKL come from the germline V gene. The CDR3 reads CASSQDSSAVYGYTF. In nucleotides, the CDR3 is TGCGCCAGCAGCCAAGATTCATCAGCTGTCTATGGCTACACCTTC.

This clonotype was observed a handful of times. The genes are TRBV29-1 and TRBJ1-3; D unclear. The CDR3 has 14 residues. From germline, CDR1 is SQVTM and CDR2 ANQGSEA. V was pared by 7 bases and J by 0 bases, with 13 bases between. In nucleotides, the CDR3 is TGCAGCGCCGGCCCGGGGAGCTCTGGAAACACCATATATTTT. The encoded protein is CSAGPGSSGNTIYF.

This chain links TRBV7-3 with TRBJ2-1; no definite D call. The CDR3 is made up of 13 amino acids. V lost 5 bases, J lost 6 bases, and 11 bases lay in between. Per germline, CDR1 SGHTA and CDR2 FQGTGA. CDR3 residues: CASSPMWPNEQFF. The CDR3 DNA reads as TGTGCCAGCAGCCCCATGTGGCCCAATGAGCAGTTCTTC.

The chain recombines TRBV28 with TRBJ2-1; unclear D gene. The V end lost 3 bases, the J end lost 0 bases, and 9 bases lay between the germline ends. The CDR3 totals 15 residues. Germline values: CDR1 MDHEN, CDR2 SYDVKM. CDR3 bases: TGTGCCAGCAGTTTTAGCAGCAGCTCCTACAATGAGCAGTTCTTC. As protein: CASSFSSSSYNEQFF.

As regards this clonotype: A much larger clone lies a single base off, so this may be a read error. V gene TRBV13 combines with J gene TRBJ1-1; 8 bases fit TRBD1. The V segment lost 6 bases and the J segment 0 bases; nucleotides outside the gene matches: 3. Germline lookup yields CDR1 PRHDT and CDR2 FYEKMQ (reference sequence). The CDR3 loop spans 14 amino acids. DNA of the CDR3: TGTGCCAGCAGACAGGGACAGGTGAACACTGAAGCTTTCTTT. Amino acid sequence: CASRQGQVNTEAFF.

This clonotype was seen more than once but under ten times. The genes are TRBV28 and TRBJ1-1; no definite D call. Trimming removed 1 base from V and 2 bases from J, with 8 bases in between. CDR1 is MDHEN and CDR2 is SYDVKM in the germline V gene. This CDR3 has 14 residues. The CDR3 coding sequence is TGTGCCAGCAGTTTATCGTTCAGAAACACTGAAGCTTTCTTT. Translation: CASSLSFRNTEAFF.

This chain joins TRBV11-2 and TRBJ2-5; possibly TRBD2 for D (5 bases). V was shortened by 4 bases and J by 1 base, with 22 bases between the two germline ends. Germline CDR1 and CDR2: SGHAT and FQNNGV. The CDR3 is 18 amino acids. The CDR3, as DNA: TGTGCCAGCAGCTCAATAGGAAACAAACCGGGAAGCCAAGAGACCCAGTACTTC. It specifies CASSSIGNKPGSQETQYF.

This rearrangement joins TRBV6-4 to TRBJ2-1, with 10 bases that match TRBD2. The V gene's germline CDR1 is MRHNA and CDR2 SNTAGT. V gave up 3 bases and J gave up 8 bases; unmatched junction bases: 4. CDR3 size: 14 residues. The CDR3 region is CASSEAGGPYEQFF. The CDR3 DNA is TGTGCCAGCAGTGAAGCGGGAGGGCCCTATGAGCAGTTCTTC.

There are a few counts of this clonotype. The CDR3 protein is CASSRPGLADEQYF. In nucleotides, the CDR3 is TGTGCCAGTAGTAGGCCGGGACTAGCGGACGAGCAGTACTTC. V gene TRBV19 combines with J gene TRBJ2-7, with 11 bases aligning to TRBD2. V shed 4 bases and J 5 bases; nucleotides not matched to a gene: 4. The CDR3 has 14 amino acids. From germline, CDR1 is LNHDA and CDR2 SQIVND (reference sequence).

DNA of the CDR3: TGTGCCAGCAGCCTAAATGCGGGTACGCAGTATTTT. This codes for CASSLNAGTQYF. This chain connects TRBV13 to TRBJ2-3; maybe TRBD2 (5 bases). Germline V gene lookup returns CDR1 PRHDT and CDR2 FYEKMQ (reference sequence). This CDR3 has 12 residues. With 5 bases removed from V and 8 bases from J, the gap between germline ends came to 11 bases.

The rearrangement uses TRBV20-1 and TRBJ2-5; D might be TRBD1 (6 bases). CDR1 DFQATT and CDR2 SNEGSKA come from the germline V gene (reference sequence). V lost 0 bases and J 3 bases, leaving 14 bases between the germline ends. There are 15 residues in the CDR3. As DNA, the CDR3 is TGCAGTGCTAGAGATCGTGGACAGAGTAAAGAGACCCAGTACTTC. It yields the protein CSARDRGQSKETQYF.

This clonotype has more than one count but fewer than ten. The chain is built from TRBV20-1 and TRBJ2-1; 14 bases line up with TRBD2. CDR1 is DFQATT and CDR2 is SNEGSKA in the germline V gene (reference sequence). V lost 3 bases and J lost 8; bases outside the gene matches: 6. The CDR3 contains 15 residues. As DNA, the CDR3 is TGCAGTGCTAGCCCGACTAGCGGGAGGGAATATGAGCAGTTCTTC. Amino acids: CSASPTSGREYEQFF.

This clonotype has just a few counts. CDR3 residues: CASSKGKDYGYTF. CDR3 DNA: TGTGCCAGCTCAAAAGGGAAGGACTATGGCTACACCTTC. The chain couples TRBV18 to TRBJ1-2; no firm D call. Trimming pared 5 bases from V and 3 bases from J, leaving 10 bases between. The CDR3 is made up of 13 amino acids. The germline V gene encodes CDR1 KGHSH and CDR2 LQKENI.

The CDR3 bases are TGTGCCAGCAGTGCTTCGACGGGTCTCGAGCAGTACTTC. This translates into CASSASTGLEQYF. The chain recombines TRBV6-1 with TRBJ2-7; the D is unclear. The CDR3 extends over 13 amino acids. CDR1 and CDR2 from the germline V gene are MNHNS and SASEGT. Trimming stripped 4 bases from V and 6 bases from J, with 13 bases between.